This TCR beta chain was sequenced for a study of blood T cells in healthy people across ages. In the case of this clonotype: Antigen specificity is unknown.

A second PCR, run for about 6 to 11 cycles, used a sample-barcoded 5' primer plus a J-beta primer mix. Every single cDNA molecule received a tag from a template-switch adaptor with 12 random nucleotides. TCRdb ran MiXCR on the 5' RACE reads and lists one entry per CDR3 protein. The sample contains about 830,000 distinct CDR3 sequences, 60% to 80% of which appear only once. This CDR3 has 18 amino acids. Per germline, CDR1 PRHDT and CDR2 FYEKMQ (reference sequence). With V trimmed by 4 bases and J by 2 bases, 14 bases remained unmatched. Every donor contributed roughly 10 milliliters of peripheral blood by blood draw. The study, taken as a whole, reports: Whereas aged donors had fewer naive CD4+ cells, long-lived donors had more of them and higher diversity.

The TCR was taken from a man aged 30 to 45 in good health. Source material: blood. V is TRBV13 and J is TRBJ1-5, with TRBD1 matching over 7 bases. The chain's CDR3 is CASSSRDSHVEGNQPQHF. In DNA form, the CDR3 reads TGTGCCAGCAGCTCCCGGGACAGCCACGTCGAGGGCAATCAGCCCCAGCATTTT.